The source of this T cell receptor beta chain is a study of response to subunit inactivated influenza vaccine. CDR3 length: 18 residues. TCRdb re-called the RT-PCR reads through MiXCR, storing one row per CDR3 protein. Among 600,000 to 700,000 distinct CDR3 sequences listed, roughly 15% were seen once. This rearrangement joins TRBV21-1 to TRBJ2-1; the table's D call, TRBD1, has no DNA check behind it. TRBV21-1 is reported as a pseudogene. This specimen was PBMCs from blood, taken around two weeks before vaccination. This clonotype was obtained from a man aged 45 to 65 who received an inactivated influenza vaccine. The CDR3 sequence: CASSKEVYRQGAVNEQLF. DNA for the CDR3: TGTGCCAGCAGCAAAGAGGTATATCGACAGGGGGCTGTGAATGAGCAGCTCTTC.